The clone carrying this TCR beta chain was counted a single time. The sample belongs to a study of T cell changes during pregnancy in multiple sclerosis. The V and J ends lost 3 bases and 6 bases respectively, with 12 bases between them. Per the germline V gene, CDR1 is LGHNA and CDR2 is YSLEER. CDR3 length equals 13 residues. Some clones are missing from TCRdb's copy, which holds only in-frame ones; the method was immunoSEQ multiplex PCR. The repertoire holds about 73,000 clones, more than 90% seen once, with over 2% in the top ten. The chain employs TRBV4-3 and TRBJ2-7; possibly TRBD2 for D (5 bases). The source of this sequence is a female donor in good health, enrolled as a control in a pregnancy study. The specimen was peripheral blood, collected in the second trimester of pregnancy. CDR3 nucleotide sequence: TGCGCCAGCAGCCAGAGGGCCCTCGGCGAGCAGTACTTC. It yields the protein CASSQRALGEQYF.